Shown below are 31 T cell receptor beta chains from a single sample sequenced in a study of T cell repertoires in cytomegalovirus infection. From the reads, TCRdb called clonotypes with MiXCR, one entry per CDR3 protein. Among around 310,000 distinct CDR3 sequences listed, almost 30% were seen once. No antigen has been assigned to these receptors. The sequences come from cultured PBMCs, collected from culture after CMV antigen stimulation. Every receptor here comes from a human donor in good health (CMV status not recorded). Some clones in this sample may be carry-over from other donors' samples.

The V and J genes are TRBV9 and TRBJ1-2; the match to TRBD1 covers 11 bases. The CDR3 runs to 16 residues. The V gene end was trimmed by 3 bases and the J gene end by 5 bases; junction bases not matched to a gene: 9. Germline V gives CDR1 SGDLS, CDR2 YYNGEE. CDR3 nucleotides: TGTGCCAGCAGCGCCGGACAGGGGGCCTTAATATATGGCTACACCTTC. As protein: CASSAGQGALIYGYTF. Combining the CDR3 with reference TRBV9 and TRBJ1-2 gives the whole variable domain DSGVTQTPKHLITATGQRVTLRCSPRSGDLSVYWYQQSLDQGLQFLIQYYNGEERAKGNILERFSAQQFPDLHSELNLSSLELGDSALYFCASSAGQGALIYGYTFGSGTRLTVV.

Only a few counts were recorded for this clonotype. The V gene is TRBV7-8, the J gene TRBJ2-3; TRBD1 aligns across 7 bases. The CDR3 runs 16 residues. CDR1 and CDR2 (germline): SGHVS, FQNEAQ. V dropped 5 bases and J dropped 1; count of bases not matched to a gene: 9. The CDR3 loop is CASSLRQGMGTDTQYF. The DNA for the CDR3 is TGTGCCAGCAGCCTTAGACAGGGTATGGGCACAGATACGCAGTATTTT.

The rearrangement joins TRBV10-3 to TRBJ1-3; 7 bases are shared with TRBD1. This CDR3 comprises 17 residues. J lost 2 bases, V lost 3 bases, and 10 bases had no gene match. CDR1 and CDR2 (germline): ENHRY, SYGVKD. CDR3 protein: CAISEDWQGVTGNTIYF. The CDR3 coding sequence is TGTGCCATCAGTGAAGATTGGCAGGGGGTTACTGGAAACACCATATATTTT.

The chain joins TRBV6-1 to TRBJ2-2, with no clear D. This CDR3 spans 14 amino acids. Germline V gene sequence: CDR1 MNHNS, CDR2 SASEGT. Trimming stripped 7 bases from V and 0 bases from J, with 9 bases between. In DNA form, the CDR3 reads TGTGCCAGCATCCAGGTCCCGAACACCGGGGAGCTGTTTTTT. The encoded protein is CASIQVPNTGELFF.

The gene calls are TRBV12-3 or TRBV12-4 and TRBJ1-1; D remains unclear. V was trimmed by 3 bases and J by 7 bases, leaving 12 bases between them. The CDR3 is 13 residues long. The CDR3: CASSLGRGLEAFF. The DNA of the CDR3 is TGTGCCAGCAGTTTGGGTCGAGGCCTTGAAGCTTTCTTT.

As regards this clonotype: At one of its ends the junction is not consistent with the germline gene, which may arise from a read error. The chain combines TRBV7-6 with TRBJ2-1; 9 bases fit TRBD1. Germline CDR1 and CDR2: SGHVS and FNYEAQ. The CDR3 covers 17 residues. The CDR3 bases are TGTGCTAGCAGCCAAAAAATGGGGACAGGGTCCCACAATGAGCAGTTCTTC. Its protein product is CASSQKMGTGSHNEQFF.

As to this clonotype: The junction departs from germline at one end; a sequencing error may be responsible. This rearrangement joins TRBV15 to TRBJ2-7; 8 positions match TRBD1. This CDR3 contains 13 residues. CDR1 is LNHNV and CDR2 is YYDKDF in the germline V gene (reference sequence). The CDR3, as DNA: TGTGCCTCCAGCCGGGACAGGTCTTACGAGCAGTACTTC. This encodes CASSRDRSYEQYF.

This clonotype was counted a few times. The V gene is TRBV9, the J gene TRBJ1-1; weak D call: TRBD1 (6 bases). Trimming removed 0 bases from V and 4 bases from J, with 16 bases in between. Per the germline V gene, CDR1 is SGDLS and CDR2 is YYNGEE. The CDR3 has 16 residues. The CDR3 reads CASSVVMGASSTEAFF. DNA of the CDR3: TGTGCCAGCAGCGTAGTGATGGGGGCTTCTTCCACTGAAGCTTTCTTT.

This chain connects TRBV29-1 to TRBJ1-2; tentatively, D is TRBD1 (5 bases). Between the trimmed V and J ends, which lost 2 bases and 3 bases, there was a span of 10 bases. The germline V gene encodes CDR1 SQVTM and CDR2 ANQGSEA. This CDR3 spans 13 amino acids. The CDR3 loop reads CSVEHGGDYGYTF. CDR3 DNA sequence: TGCAGCGTTGAACACGGGGGGGACTATGGCTACACCTTC.

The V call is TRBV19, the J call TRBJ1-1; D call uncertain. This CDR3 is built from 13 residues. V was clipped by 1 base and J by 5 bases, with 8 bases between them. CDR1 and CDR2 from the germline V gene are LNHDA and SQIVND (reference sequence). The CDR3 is CASSIGAWTEAFF. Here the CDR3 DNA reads TGTGCCAGTAGTATAGGGGCTTGGACTGAAGCTTTCTTT.

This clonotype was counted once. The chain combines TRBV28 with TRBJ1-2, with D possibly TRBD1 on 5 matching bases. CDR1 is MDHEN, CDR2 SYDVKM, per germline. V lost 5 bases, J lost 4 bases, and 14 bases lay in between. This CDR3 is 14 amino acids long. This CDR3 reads CASSAYRGAYGYTF. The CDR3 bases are TGTGCCAGCAGTGCCTACCGAGGGGCCTATGGCTACACCTTC.

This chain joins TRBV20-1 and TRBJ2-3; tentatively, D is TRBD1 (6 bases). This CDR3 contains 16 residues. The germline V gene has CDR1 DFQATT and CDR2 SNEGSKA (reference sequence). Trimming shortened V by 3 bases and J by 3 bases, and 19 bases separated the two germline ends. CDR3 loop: CSARARDTGRTDTQYF. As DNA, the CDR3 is TGCAGTGCTAGGGCAAGGGACACAGGCAGGACAGATACGCAGTATTTT.

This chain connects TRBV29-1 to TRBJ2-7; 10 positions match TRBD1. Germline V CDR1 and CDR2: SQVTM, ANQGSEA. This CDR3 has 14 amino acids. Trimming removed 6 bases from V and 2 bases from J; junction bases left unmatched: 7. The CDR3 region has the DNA TGCAGCGTCCAACCCGGGACAGGGGCCTACGAGCAGTACTTC. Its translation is CSVQPGTGAYEQYF.

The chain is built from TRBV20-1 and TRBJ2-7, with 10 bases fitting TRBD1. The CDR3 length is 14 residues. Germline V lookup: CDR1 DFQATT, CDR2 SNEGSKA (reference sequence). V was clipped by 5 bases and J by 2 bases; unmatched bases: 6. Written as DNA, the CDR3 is TGCAGTGCTGGACGGACAGGGGGGACCTACGAGCAGTACTTC. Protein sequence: CSAGRTGGTYEQYF.

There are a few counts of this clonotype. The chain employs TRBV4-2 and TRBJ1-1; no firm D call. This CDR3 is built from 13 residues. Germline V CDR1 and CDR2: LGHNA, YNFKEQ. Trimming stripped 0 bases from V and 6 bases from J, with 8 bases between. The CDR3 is CASSQDTEAEAFF. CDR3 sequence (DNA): TGTGCCAGCAGCCAAGATACTGAGGCTGAAGCTTTCTTT.

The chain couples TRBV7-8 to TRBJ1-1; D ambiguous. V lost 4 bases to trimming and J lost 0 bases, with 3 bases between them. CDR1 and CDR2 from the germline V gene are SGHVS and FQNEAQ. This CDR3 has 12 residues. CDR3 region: CASSSVNTEAFF. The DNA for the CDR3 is TGTGCCAGCAGCTCAGTGAACACTGAAGCTTTCTTT.

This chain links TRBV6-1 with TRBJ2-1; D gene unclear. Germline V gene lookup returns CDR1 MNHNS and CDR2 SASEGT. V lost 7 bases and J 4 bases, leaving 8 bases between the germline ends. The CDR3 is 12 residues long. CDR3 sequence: CASTPSYNEQFF. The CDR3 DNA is TGTGCCAGCACTCCCAGTTACAATGAGCAGTTCTTC.

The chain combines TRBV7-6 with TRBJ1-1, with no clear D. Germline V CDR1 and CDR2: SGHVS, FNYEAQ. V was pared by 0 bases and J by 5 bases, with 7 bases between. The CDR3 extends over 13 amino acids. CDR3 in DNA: TGTGCCAGCAGCTTAGCGGAGTCGACTGAAGCTTTCTTT. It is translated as CASSLAESTEAFF.

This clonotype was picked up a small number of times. The CDR3 region is CATREGYNEQFF. The CDR3 region has the DNA TGTGCCACCCGGGAGGGCTACAATGAGCAGTTCTTC. This rearrangement joins TRBV19 to TRBJ2-1; 8 bases align to TRBD2. Per germline, CDR1 LNHDA and CDR2 SQIVND (reference sequence). This CDR3 has 12 amino acids. J lost 3 bases, V lost 10 bases, and 2 bases had no gene match.

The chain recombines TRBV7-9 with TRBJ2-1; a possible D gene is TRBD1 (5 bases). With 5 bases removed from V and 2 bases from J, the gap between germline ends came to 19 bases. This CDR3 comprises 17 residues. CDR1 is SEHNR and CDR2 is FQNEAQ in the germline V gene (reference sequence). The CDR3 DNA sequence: TGTGCCAGCAGCCTGACCCGGACATTAACCGCCTACAATGAGCAGTTCTTC. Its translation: CASSLTRTLTAYNEQFF.

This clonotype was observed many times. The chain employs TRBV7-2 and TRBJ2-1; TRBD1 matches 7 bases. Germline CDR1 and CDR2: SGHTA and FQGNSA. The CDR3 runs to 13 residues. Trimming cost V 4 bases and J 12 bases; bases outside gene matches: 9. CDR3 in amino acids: CASSWGIRDRQFF. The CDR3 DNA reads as TGTGCCAGCAGCTGGGGAATACGGGACAGGCAGTTCTTC.

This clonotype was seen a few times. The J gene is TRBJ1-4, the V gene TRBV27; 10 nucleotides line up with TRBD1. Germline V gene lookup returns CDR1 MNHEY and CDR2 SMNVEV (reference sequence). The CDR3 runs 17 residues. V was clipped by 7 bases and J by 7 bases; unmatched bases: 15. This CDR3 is CASTPTGGGGDSEKLFF. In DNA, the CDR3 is TGTGCCAGCACCCCGACAGGGGGCGGGGGTGATAGTGAAAAACTGTTTTTT.

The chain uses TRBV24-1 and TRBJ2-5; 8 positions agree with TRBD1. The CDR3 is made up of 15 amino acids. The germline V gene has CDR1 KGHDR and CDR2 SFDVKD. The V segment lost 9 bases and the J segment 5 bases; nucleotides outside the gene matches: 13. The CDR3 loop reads CATGFQGASRETQYF. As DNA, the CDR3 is TGTGCCACCGGCTTCCAGGGGGCGTCGAGGGAGACCCAGTACTTC.

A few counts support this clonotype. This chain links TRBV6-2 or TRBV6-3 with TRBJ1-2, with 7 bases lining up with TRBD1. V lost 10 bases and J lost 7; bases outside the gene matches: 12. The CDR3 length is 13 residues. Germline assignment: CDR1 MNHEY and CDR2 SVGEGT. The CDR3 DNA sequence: TGTGCCACCGGACAGGCCGGAGGCCCTGGCTACACCTTC. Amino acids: CATGQAGGPGYTF.

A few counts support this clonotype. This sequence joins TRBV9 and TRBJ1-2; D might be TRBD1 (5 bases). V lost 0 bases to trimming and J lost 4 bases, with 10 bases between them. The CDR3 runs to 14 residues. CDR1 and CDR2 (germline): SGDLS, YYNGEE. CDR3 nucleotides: TGTGCCAGCAGCGTAGGGAAGGGGCCCTATGGCTACACCTTC. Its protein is CASSVGKGPYGYTF. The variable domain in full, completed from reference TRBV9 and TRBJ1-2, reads DSGVTQTPKHLITATGQRVTLRCSPRSGDLSVYWYQQSLDQGLQFLIQYYNGEERAKGNILERFSAQQFPDLHSELNLSSLELGDSALYFCASSVGKGPYGYTFGSGTRLTVV.

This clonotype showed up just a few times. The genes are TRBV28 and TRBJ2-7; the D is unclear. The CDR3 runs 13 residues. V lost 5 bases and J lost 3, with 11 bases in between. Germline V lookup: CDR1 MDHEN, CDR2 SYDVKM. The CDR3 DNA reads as TGTGCCAGCAGTAGGAGAACCCGCTACGAGCAGTACTTC. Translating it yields CASSRRTRYEQYF. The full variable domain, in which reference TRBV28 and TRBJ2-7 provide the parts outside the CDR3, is DVKVTQSSRYLVKRTGEKVFLECVQDMDHENMFWYRQDPGLGLRLIYFSYDVKMKEKGDIPEGYSVSREKKERFSLILESASTNQTSMYLCASSRRTRYEQYFGPGTRLTVT.

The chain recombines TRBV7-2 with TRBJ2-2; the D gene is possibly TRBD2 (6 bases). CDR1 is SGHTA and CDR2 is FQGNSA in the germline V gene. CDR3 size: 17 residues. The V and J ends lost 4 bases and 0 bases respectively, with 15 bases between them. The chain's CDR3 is CASSSHPTSSNTGELFF. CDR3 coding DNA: TGTGCCAGCAGCTCCCACCCCACTAGCTCGAACACCGGGGAGCTGTTTTTT.

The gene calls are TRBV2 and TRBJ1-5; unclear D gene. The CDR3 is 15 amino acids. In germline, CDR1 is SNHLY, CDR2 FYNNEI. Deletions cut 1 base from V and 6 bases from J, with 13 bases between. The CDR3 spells CASSEGNQAIQPQHF. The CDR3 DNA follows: TGTGCCAGCAGTGAAGGGAATCAGGCCATTCAGCCCCAGCATTTT.

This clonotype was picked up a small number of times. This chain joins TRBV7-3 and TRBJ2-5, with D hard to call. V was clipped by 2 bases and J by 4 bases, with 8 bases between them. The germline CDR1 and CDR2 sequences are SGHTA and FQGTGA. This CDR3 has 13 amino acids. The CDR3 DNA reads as TGTGCCAGCAGCTTAGAAACGGGAGAGACCCAGTACTTC. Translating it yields CASSLETGETQYF.

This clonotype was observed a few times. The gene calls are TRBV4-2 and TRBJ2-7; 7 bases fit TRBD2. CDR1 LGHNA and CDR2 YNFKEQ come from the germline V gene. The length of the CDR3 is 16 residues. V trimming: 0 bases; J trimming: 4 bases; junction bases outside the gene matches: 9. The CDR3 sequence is CASSQDSSGIEYEQYF. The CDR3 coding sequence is TGTGCCAGCAGCCAAGACTCCAGCGGGATAGAATACGAGCAGTACTTC.

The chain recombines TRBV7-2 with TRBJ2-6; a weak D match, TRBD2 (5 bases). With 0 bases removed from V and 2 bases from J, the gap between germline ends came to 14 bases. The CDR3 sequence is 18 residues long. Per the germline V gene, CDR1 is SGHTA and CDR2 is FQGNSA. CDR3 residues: CASSLASLGSAGANVLTF. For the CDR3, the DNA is TGTGCCAGCAGCTTAGCGTCCCTCGGTAGCGCTGGGGCCAACGTCCTGACTTTC.